This TCR beta chain derives from a study of Ad26.COV2.S vaccination and SARS-CoV-2 variants. TCRdb's table, derived via immunoSEQ multiplex PCR, lists solely in-frame clones and lacks some. The data contain about 410,000 clones, approximately 92% of them singletons. The CDR3 is made up of 15 amino acids. Trimming took 1 base from V and 0 from J, leaving 9 bases between them. Per germline, CDR1 SEHNR and CDR2 FQNEAQ (reference sequence). Treatment reported: some 20 received Ad26.COV2.S at low or high dose, single or two shots; about 5 received placebo; per-sample allocation not given. Each sample was drawn 63 days after the first injection (of vaccine or placebo). It was an adult aged 18-55 years in Boston who was the donor. Study-wide findings and caveats: Using TCR breadth and depth analyses may have led to underestimated total T cell responses.

A remark on this clone: Its specificity is not known.

This sequence was found in a person between 18 and 59 years old who received the Ad26.COV2.S COVID-19 vaccine or a placebo. This chain links TRBV7-9 with TRBJ1-2; possible D gene TRBD1, 6 bases. Sequenced here: peripheral blood, sampled in a trial of Ad26.COV2.S vaccine versus placebo. The CDR3 here is CASSLGTETNYGYTF. The CDR3 bases are TGTGCCAGCAGCTTAGGGACAGAGACTAACTATGGCTACACCTTC.